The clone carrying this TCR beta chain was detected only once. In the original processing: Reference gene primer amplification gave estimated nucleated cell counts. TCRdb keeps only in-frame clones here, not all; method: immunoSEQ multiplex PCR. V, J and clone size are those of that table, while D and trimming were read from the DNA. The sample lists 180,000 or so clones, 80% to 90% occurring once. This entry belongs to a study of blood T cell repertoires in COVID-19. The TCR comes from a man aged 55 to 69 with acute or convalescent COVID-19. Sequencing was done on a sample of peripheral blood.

The CDR3: CASSPPGQDEQYF. For the CDR3, the DNA is TGTGCCAGCAGTCCTCCGGGACAGGACGAGCAGTACTTC. The chain employs TRBV11-3 and TRBJ2-7; 8 bases map to TRBD1. CDR1 and CDR2 (germline): SGHNT, YENEEA. V was pared by 6 bases and J by 5 bases, with 6 bases of the junction left unmatched. The CDR3 has 13 amino acids.